A single sample gave rise to the 9 T cell receptor beta chains below, sequenced in a study of T cell changes during pregnancy in multiple sclerosis. Repertoires were generated with immunoSEQ multiplex PCR, while TCRdb's copy carries only in-frame clones and drops some. The table lists tens of thousands of clones, under 95% of them singletons. The sample consisted of peripheral blood, taken in the second trimester of pregnancy. These receptors were obtained from a female donor with multiple sclerosis, enrolled in a pregnancy study.

This chain links TRBV5-6 with TRBJ1-1; D call uncertain. The CDR3 runs to 15 residues. Germline-derived CDR1 and CDR2 are SGHDT and YYEEEE. Trimming left V 5 bases short and J 4 bases short, with 18 bases between. CDR3 sequence (DNA): TGTGCCAGCAGGAGGGAGGTCATTCGAACCACTGAAGCTTTCTTT. Translating gives CASRREVIRTTEAFF.

This clone was seen just once. The chain links TRBV27 to TRBJ1-6; TRBD1 aligns across 9 bases. Germline V gene data show CDR1 as MNHEY and CDR2 as SMNVEV (reference sequence). CDR3 size: 16 residues. Losses at the gene ends were 6 bases for V and 10 bases for J; bases not matched to a gene: 13. In nucleotides, the CDR3 is TGTGCCAGCAGCCCACCCGGACAGGGGTCTTGGTCACCCCTCCACTTT. Its translation: CASSPPGQGSWSPLHF.

The V and J genes are TRBV13 and TRBJ1-3, with D maybe TRBD1 (6 bases). The germline CDR1 and CDR2 sequences are PRHDT and FYEKMQ (reference sequence). Trimming cost V 4 bases and J 0 bases, with 10 bases left between them. The CDR3 is made up of 15 amino acids. The CDR3 sequence: CASSSGQYSGNTIYF. The CDR3 region has the DNA TGTGCCAGCAGCTCAGGACAGTACTCTGGAAACACCATATATTTT. The full variable domain, in which reference TRBV13 and TRBJ1-3 provide the parts outside the CDR3, is AAGVIQSPRHLIKEKRETATLKCYPIPRHDTVYWYQQGPGQDPQFLISFYEKMQSDKGSIPDRFSAQQFSDYHSELNMSSLELGDSALYFCASSSGQYSGNTIYFGEGSWLTVV.

The chain uses TRBV7-3 and TRBJ2-5, with unresolved D. Germline values: CDR1 SGHTA, CDR2 FQGTGA. The V end was cut by 1 base, the J end by 6 bases, with 12 bases between. The CDR3 is 14 residues long. In nucleotides, the CDR3 is TGTGCCAGCAGCTTAAACGCTAGTCCGCAGACCCAGTACTTC. Protein product: CASSLNASPQTQYF.

The chain recombines TRBV5-4 with TRBJ2-7, with 7 bases matching TRBD1. The CDR3 runs 15 residues. CDR1 is SGHNT and CDR2 is YYREEE in the germline V gene (reference sequence). V lost 4 bases to trimming and J lost 0 bases; unmatched junction nucleotides: 7. CDR3 sequence (DNA): TGTGCCAGCAGCCGGACAGGTCCTCTCTCCTACGAGCAGTACTTC. Protein: CASSRTGPLSYEQYF.

The rearrangement links TRBV7-8 to TRBJ1-1; D unresolved. The CDR3 is 13 residues long. V was shortened by 3 bases and J by 4 bases, with 9 bases between the two germline ends. In germline, CDR1 is SGHVS, CDR2 FQNEAQ. The CDR3 reads CASSFPGRTEAFF. The DNA of the CDR3 is TGTGCCAGCAGCTTTCCAGGCCGCACTGAAGCTTTCTTT. Variable domain in full (rest from reference TRBV7-8 and TRBJ1-1): GAGVSQSPRYKVAKRGQDVALRCDPISGHVSLFWYQQALGQGPEFLTYFQNEAQLDKSGLPSDRFFAERPEGSVSTLKIQRTQQEDSAVYLCASSFPGRTEAFFGQGTRLTVV.

As DNA, the CDR3 is TGTGCCAGCAGTTATGAGGCTAGAAACTACAATGAGCAGTTCTTC. Translated, it gives CASSYEARNYNEQFF. The chain is built from TRBV6-6 and TRBJ2-1, with D hard to call. Trimming removed 3 bases from V and 3 bases from J, with 12 bases in between. The germline gives CDR1 MNHNY, CDR2 SVGAGI (reference sequence). This CDR3 contains 15 residues.

The V call is TRBV7-6, the J call TRBJ2-1; 7 nucleotides line up with TRBD1. The germline CDR1 and CDR2 sequences are SGHVS and FNYEAQ. The V and J ends lost 5 bases and 5 bases, in that order; junction bases with no gene match: 6. The CDR3 consists of 14 residues. The CDR3 nucleotides are TGTGCCAGCAGCGATAGGGGACAGCACAATGAGCAGTTCTTC. This sequence encodes CASSDRGQHNEQFF. Complete variable domain (other parts from reference TRBV7-6 and TRBJ2-1): GAGVSQSPRYKVTKRGQDVALRCDPISGHVSLYWYRQALGQGPEFLTYFNYEAQQDKSGLPNDRFSAERPEGSISTLTIQRTEQRDSAMYRCASSDRGQHNEQFFGPGTRLTVL.

V gene TRBV4-2 combines with J gene TRBJ1-6, with no clear D. Trimming took off 0 bases at V and 0 bases at J, with 12 bases between the two ends. The CDR3 is made up of 18 amino acids. In germline, CDR1 is LGHNA, CDR2 YNFKEQ. DNA for the CDR3: TGTGCCAGCAGCCAAGAACGGCCAGGTAGCTCCTATAATTCACCCCTCCACTTT. Protein: CASSQERPGSSYNSPLHF.